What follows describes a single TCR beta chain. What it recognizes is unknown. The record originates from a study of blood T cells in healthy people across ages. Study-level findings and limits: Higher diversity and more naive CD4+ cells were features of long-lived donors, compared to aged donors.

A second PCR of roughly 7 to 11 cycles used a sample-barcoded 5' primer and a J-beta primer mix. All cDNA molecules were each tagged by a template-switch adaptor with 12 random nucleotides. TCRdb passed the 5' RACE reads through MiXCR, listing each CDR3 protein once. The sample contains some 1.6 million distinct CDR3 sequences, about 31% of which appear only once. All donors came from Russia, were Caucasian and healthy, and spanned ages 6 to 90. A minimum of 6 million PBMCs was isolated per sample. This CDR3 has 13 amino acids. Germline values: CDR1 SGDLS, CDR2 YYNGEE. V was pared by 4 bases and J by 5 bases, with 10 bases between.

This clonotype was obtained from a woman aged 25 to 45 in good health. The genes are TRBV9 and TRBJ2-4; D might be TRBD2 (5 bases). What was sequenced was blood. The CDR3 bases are TGTGCCAGCAGCCTCCTGGGAGAAAACATTCAGTACTTC. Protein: CASSLLGENIQYF.